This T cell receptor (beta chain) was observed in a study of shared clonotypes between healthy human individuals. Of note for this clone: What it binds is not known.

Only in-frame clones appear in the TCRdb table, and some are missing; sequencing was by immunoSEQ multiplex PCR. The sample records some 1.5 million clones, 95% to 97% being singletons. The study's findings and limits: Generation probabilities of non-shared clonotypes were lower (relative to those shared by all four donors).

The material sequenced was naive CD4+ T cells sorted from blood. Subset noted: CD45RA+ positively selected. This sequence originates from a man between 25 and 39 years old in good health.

This chain's CDR3 is CASSLDPRIRYEQYF. For the CDR3, the DNA is TGTGCCAGCAGCTTAGATCCCAGAATCCGCTACGAGCAGTACTTC. V is TRBV11-2 and J is TRBJ2-7; D is undetermined. CDR3 length equals 15 residues. CDR1 SGHAT and CDR2 FQNNGV come from the germline V gene. Trimming stripped 0 bases from V and 3 bases from J, with 12 bases between. The full variable domain, completed using reference TRBV11-2 and TRBJ2-7, is EAGVAQSPRYKIIEKRQSVAFWCNPISGHATLYWYQQILGQGPKLLIQFQNNGVVDDSQLPKDRFSAERLKGVDSTLKIQPAKLEDSAVYLCASSLDPRIRYEQYFGPGTRLTVT.